A selection of T cell receptor beta chains follows, all from one sample in a study of identical twins. TCRdb ran MiXCR on the 5' RACE reads and lists one entry per CDR3 protein. The data contain approximately 890,000 distinct CDR3 sequences, roughly an eighth of them seen just once; the ten biggest clones take up roughly 1.5%. These same data were also listed under a study on yellow fever vaccine responses in identical twins.

The source material was PBMCs. The receptors shown here come from a woman aged 18-35 years in good health. Both conserved end residues are part of each CDR3. Each record gives: D gene, V gene, clone size, CDR3 length, J gene, CDR3 protein, CDR3 DNA. A D gene is named only where the DNA matches it firmly. Expanded clones get a size class; other rows say once, few or many, or leave the size out.

d_gene: -
v_gene: TRBV10-3
abundance: few
len: 14
j_gene: TRBJ1-1
CDR3aa: CAITPTAMNTEAFF
CDR3nt: TGTGCCATCACTCCGACAGCAATGAACACTGAAGCTTTCTTT

d_gene: -
v_gene: TRBV10-3
abundance: few
len: 15
j_gene: TRBJ2-5
CDR3aa: CAISEKTTNLETQYF
CDR3nt: TGTGCCATCAGTGAAAAAACAACTAACTTAGAGACCCAGTACTTC

d_gene: -
v_gene: TRBV6-2/TRBV6-3
abundance: -
len: 14
j_gene: TRBJ1-1
CDR3aa: CASSNAGVGTEAFF
CDR3nt: TGTGCCAGCAGCAATGCCGGGGTTGGCACTGAAGCTTTCTTT

d_gene: -
v_gene: TRBV2
abundance: -
len: 13
j_gene: TRBJ2-1
CDR3aa: CASGSGVGYEQFF
CDR3nt: TGTGCCAGCGGATCTGGTGTGGGCTATGAGCAGTTCTTC

d_gene: TRBD1
v_gene: TRBV5-1
abundance: -
len: 16
j_gene: TRBJ2-6
CDR3aa: CASSLDRDSGANVLTF
CDR3nt: TGCGCCAGCAGTCTCGACAGGGACTCTGGGGCCAACGTCCTGACTTTC

d_gene: TRBD2
v_gene: TRBV2
abundance: -
len: 17
j_gene: TRBJ2-7
CDR3aa: CASSEAHISGSLYEQYF
CDR3nt: TGTGCCAGCAGTGAAGCGCACATTAGCGGGAGTCTCTACGAGCAGTACTTC

d_gene: -
v_gene: TRBV15
abundance: -
len: 16
j_gene: TRBJ2-1
CDR3aa: CATSSQFGLAYNEQFF
CDR3nt: TGTGCCACCAGCAGCCAATTTGGACTTGCATACAATGAGCAGTTCTTC

d_gene: TRBD1
v_gene: TRBV11-1
abundance: few
len: 19
j_gene: TRBJ2-7
CDR3aa: CASSLAGGQDWRSSYEQYF
CDR3nt: TGTGCCAGCAGCTTAGCGGGGGGACAGGATTGGCGTAGCTCCTACGAGCAGTACTTC

d_gene: -
v_gene: TRBV5-1
abundance: -
len: 15
j_gene: TRBJ2-7
CDR3aa: CASSSSSGGVYEQYF
CDR3nt: TGCGCCAGCAGCTCCTCTTCCGGAGGGGTCTACGAGCAGTACTTC

d_gene: TRBD1
v_gene: TRBV2
abundance: many
len: 15
j_gene: TRBJ1-2
CDR3aa: CASSARDREYYGYTF
CDR3nt: TGTGCCAGCAGTGCTAGGGACAGGGAGTACTATGGCTACACCTTC

d_gene: TRBD1
v_gene: TRBV3-1
abundance: many
len: 14
j_gene: TRBJ1-1
CDR3aa: CASSPPGQGPEAFF
CDR3nt: TGTGCCAGCAGCCCCCCCGGACAGGGACCTGAAGCTTTCTTT

d_gene: -
v_gene: TRBV7-2
abundance: -
len: 15
j_gene: TRBJ1-5
CDR3aa: CASSSGEVSNQPQHF
CDR3nt: TGTGCCAGCAGCTCCGGGGAGGTTAGCAATCAGCCCCAGCATTTT

d_gene: TRBD2
v_gene: TRBV7-9
abundance: -
len: 13
j_gene: TRBJ2-3
CDR3aa: CASSDGGADTQYF
CDR3nt: TGTGCCAGCAGCGACGGGGGGGCAGATACGCAGTATTTT

d_gene: -
v_gene: TRBV5-1
abundance: -
len: 19
j_gene: TRBJ2-6
CDR3aa: CASSPSAGTKLLGANVLTF
CDR3nt: TGCGCCAGCAGCCCCTCCGCAGGGACAAAGCTACTAGGGGCCAACGTCCTGACTTTC

d_gene: TRBD2
v_gene: TRBV11-2
abundance: few
len: 18
j_gene: TRBJ2-1
CDR3aa: CASSLRASGRASHNEQFF
CDR3nt: TGTGCCAGCAGCCTCCGGGCTAGCGGGAGGGCTTCCCACAATGAGCAGTTCTTC

d_gene: -
v_gene: TRBV10-1
abundance: -
len: 15
j_gene: TRBJ2-1
CDR3aa: CASSDSGGAYNEQFF
CDR3nt: TGCGCCAGCAGTGATAGCGGAGGAGCGTACAATGAGCAGTTCTTC

d_gene: TRBD1
v_gene: TRBV10-3
abundance: many
len: 14
j_gene: TRBJ1-1
CDR3aa: CAISEPRQGAEAFF
CDR3nt: TGTGCCATCAGTGAGCCTAGACAGGGGGCTGAAGCTTTCTTT

d_gene: -
v_gene: TRBV29-1
abundance: few
len: 13
j_gene: TRBJ1-2
CDR3aa: CSALRPQGYGYTF
CDR3nt: TGCAGCGCCCTTCGCCCGCAGGGTTATGGCTACACCTTC

d_gene: -
v_gene: TRBV5-1
abundance: few
len: 15
j_gene: TRBJ1-1
CDR3aa: CASSLDWGRNTEAFF
CDR3nt: TGCGCCAGCAGCTTGGATTGGGGCCGTAACACTGAAGCTTTCTTT

d_gene: TRBD1
v_gene: TRBV24-1
abundance: few
len: 14
j_gene: TRBJ2-1
CDR3aa: CATSGDRAYNEQFF
CDR3nt: TGTGCCACCAGCGGGGACAGGGCGTACAATGAGCAGTTCTTC

d_gene: -
v_gene: TRBV5-1
abundance: -
len: 15
j_gene: TRBJ2-1
CDR3aa: CASSLFLGVGGEQFF
CDR3nt: TGCGCCAGCAGCTTGTTTTTAGGGGTCGGCGGTGAGCAGTTCTTC

d_gene: TRBD1
v_gene: TRBV12-3/TRBV12-4
abundance: many
len: 16
j_gene: TRBJ2-1
CDR3aa: CASSLQGRSSYNEQFF
CDR3nt: TGTGCCAGCAGTCTACAGGGGAGAAGCTCCTACAATGAGCAGTTCTTC

d_gene: -
v_gene: TRBV12-3/TRBV12-4
abundance: -
len: 17
j_gene: TRBJ2-2
CDR3aa: CASSFDLAAGKTGELFF
CDR3nt: TGTGCCAGCAGTTTTGATCTGGCCGCCGGAAAGACCGGGGAGCTGTTTTTT

d_gene: TRBD2
v_gene: TRBV5-1
abundance: once
len: 14
j_gene: TRBJ2-1
CDR3aa: CASRLAGEYNEQFF
CDR3nt: TGCGCCAGCAGGCTAGCGGGGGAGTACAATGAGCAGTTCTTC

d_gene: -
v_gene: TRBV5-1
abundance: -
len: 15
j_gene: TRBJ2-2
CDR3aa: CASSLGPLSTGELFF
CDR3nt: TGCGCCAGCAGCTTGGGGCCCTTGAGCACCGGGGAGCTGTTTTTT

d_gene: TRBD1
v_gene: TRBV5-1
abundance: few
len: 16
j_gene: TRBJ2-1
CDR3aa: CASSSVEGQVLNEQFF
CDR3nt: TGCGCCAGCAGCTCGGTTGAGGGACAGGTTCTTAATGAGCAGTTCTTC

d_gene: TRBD2
v_gene: TRBV20-1
abundance: many
len: 12
j_gene: TRBJ2-1
CDR3aa: CSALSGSTEQFF
CDR3nt: TGCAGTGCTCTTAGCGGGAGTACTGAGCAGTTCTTC

d_gene: -
v_gene: TRBV7-3
abundance: -
len: 13
j_gene: TRBJ2-5
CDR3aa: CASSWGFGETQYF
CDR3nt: TGTGCCAGCAGCTGGGGCTTTGGGGAGACCCAGTACTTC

d_gene: TRBD2
v_gene: TRBV27
abundance: -
len: 12
j_gene: TRBJ2-1
CDR3aa: CASGTSRNEQFF
CDR3nt: TGTGCCAGTGGGACTAGTAGGAATGAGCAGTTCTTC

d_gene: TRBD1
v_gene: TRBV20-1
abundance: few
len: 15
j_gene: TRBJ2-1
CDR3aa: CSANELRDRNNEQFF
CDR3nt: TGCAGTGCAAATGAGCTCCGGGACAGAAACAATGAGCAGTTCTTC

d_gene: TRBD1
v_gene: TRBV12-3/TRBV12-4
abundance: few
len: 17
j_gene: TRBJ2-1
CDR3aa: CASSLPSYPGQRNEQFF
CDR3nt: TGTGCCAGCAGTTTACCCTCCTATCCGGGACAGCGAAATGAGCAGTTCTTC

d_gene: TRBD1
v_gene: TRBV18
abundance: -
len: 17
j_gene: TRBJ2-1
CDR3aa: CASSPKGTVTTYNEQFF
CDR3nt: TGTGCCAGCTCCCCAAAGGGGACAGTCACTACCTACAATGAGCAGTTCTTC

d_gene: TRBD1
v_gene: TRBV5-1
abundance: -
len: 14
j_gene: TRBJ2-3
CDR3aa: CASSRTGFADTQYF
CDR3nt: TGCGCCAGCAGCCGGACAGGGTTTGCAGATACGCAGTATTTT

d_gene: -
v_gene: TRBV27
abundance: few
len: 15
j_gene: TRBJ1-6
CDR3aa: CASSFSGVGNSPLHF
CDR3nt: TGTGCCAGCAGTTTCTCCGGGGTCGGAAATTCACCCCTCCACTTT

d_gene: -
v_gene: TRBV6-5
abundance: -
len: 16
j_gene: TRBJ2-7
CDR3aa: CASSYRGKQGSYEQYF
CDR3nt: TGTGCCAGCAGTTATCGGGGGAAGCAGGGGTCCTACGAGCAGTACTTC

d_gene: TRBD1
v_gene: TRBV20-1
abundance: -
len: 14
j_gene: TRBJ1-5
CDR3aa: CSASRQGANQPQHF
CDR3nt: TGCAGTGCTTCTCGACAGGGGGCAAATCAGCCCCAGCATTTT

d_gene: TRBD1
v_gene: TRBV18
abundance: -
len: 17
j_gene: TRBJ2-3
CDR3aa: CASSPAGQGAGTDTQYF
CDR3nt: TGTGCCAGCTCACCGGCGGGACAGGGGGCCGGCACAGATACGCAGTATTTT

d_gene: TRBD1
v_gene: TRBV7-6
abundance: many
len: 15
j_gene: TRBJ2-1
CDR3aa: CASSLQGAAYNEQFF
CDR3nt: TGTGCCAGCAGCTTACAGGGGGCCGCCTACAATGAGCAGTTCTTC

d_gene: -
v_gene: TRBV6-1
abundance: -
len: 14
j_gene: TRBJ2-7
CDR3aa: CASREGVVAYEQYF
CDR3nt: TGTGCCAGCAGGGAGGGGGTAGTCGCCTACGAGCAGTACTTC